This T cell receptor gamma chain was captured by sequencing in a study of Vδ1+ human thymocytes. Worth noting for this clone: Its target is not known.

After alphabeta T cell depletion, CD3+ Vdelta1+ Vdelta2- thymocytes were sorted. The template was reverse-transcribed extracted RNA. Multiplex PCR used pooled V-gene forward primers and a constant-region reverse primer to amplify CDR3s. TCRdb reprocessed the multiplex PCR reads using CATT. The sample carries about 36,000 gamma-chain clones, roughly a fifth recorded once. Trimming took 0 bases from V and 4 from J; bases not matched to a gene: 6. Germline CDR1 VENAVY, CDR2 YDSYNSRV. This CDR3 has 14 residues. Study-wide findings and caveats: In the thymus, TRG and TRD repertoires looked highly polyclonal with Gaussian CDR3 lengths. Unlike peripheral blood Vdelta1+ controls, thymic delta-chain sequences included about 20% Vdelta2 and few Vdelta3.

The clonotype originates from a girl under three years old who had congenital heart surgery. This chain uses TRGV8 with TRGJ1 or TRGJ2. Sequenced input: Vdelta1+ gamma-delta thymocytes from the thymus. Documented subset: FACS-sorted CD3+ TCRalphabeta- TCRVdelta1+ TCRVdelta2- thymocytes. The CDR3 reads CATWDRLSYYKKLF. The CDR3 nucleotides are TGTGCCACCTGGGATAGGCTTTCGTATTATAAGAAACTCTTT.